The 15 T cell receptor beta chains below were found in one sample sequenced in a study of blood T cell repertoires in COVID-19. Sequencing was performed with immunoSEQ multiplex PCR; in TCRdb, only in-frame clones are kept and a portion is missing. This sample yields tens of thousands of clones, of which about four fifths are seen a single time; about an eighth belongs to the top ten. Material: peripheral blood. These receptors were collected from a man aged 45-65 years with COVID-19, enrolled during active disease.

This clone was found many times. The chain combines TRBV27 with TRBJ1-4; D is possibly TRBD1 (5 bases). The CDR3 spans 14 residues. Germline V CDR1 and CDR2: MNHEY, SMNVEV (reference sequence). V shed 5 bases and J shed 9 bases, with 16 bases lying between them. In DNA form, the CDR3 reads TGTGCCAGCAGTCTCGGGGGTTGGGGAAAAAAACTGTTTTTT. It is translated as CASSLGGWGKKLFF. The variable domain in full, with the rest retrieved from reference TRBV27 and TRBJ1-4, is EAQVTQNPRYLITVTGKKLTVTCSQNMNHEYMSWYRQDPGLGLRQIYYSMNVEVTDKGDVPEGYKVSRKEKRNFPLILESPSPNQTSLYFCASSLGGWGKKLFFGSGTQLSVL.

The chain uses TRBV13 and TRBJ1-2; possibly TRBD1 for D (6 bases). This CDR3 has 14 amino acids. Germline CDR1 reads PRHDT; CDR2 reads FYEKMQ (reference sequence). Trimming took 0 bases from V and 5 from J, leaving 10 bases between them. The CDR3 DNA sequence: TGTGCCAGCAGCTTAGGATCAGGGGAGTATGGCTACACCTTC. It translates to CASSLGSGEYGYTF.

The genes are TRBV24-1 and TRBJ1-5; 7 nucleotides match TRBD1. Losses at the gene ends were 5 bases for V and 4 bases for J; bases not matched to a gene: 4. Germline V gives CDR1 KGHDR, CDR2 SFDVKD. The CDR3 loop spans 14 amino acids. The DNA for the CDR3 is TGTGCCACCAGTGTGGGACAGTCTAATCAGCCCCAGCATTTT. Residues: CATSVGQSNQPQHF.

V is TRBV5-4 and J is TRBJ1-2, with 9 bases aligning to TRBD1. With 4 bases clipped from V and 12 bases from J, the junction kept 7 bases outside the gene matches. CDR1 is SGHNT and CDR2 is YYREEE in the germline V gene (reference sequence). This CDR3 is 12 amino acids long. The CDR3 reads CASSPGQGAHTF. CDR3 bases: TGTGCCAGCAGCCCGGGACAGGGAGCCCACACCTTC.

This chain joins TRBV7-9 and TRBJ1-1, with 9 bases fitting TRBD1. The CDR3 length is 16 residues. Germline V gives CDR1 SEHNR, CDR2 FQNEAQ (reference sequence). V lost 5 bases to trimming and J lost 0 bases; unmatched junction nucleotides: 7. In nucleotides, the CDR3 is TGTGCCAGCAGCCCCCTAGGGACAGGGATGAACACTGAAGCTTTCTTT. Amino acid sequence: CASSPLGTGMNTEAFF.

V and J are TRBV7-9 and TRBJ1-1; D unresolved. V dropped 1 base and J dropped 1 base, with 4 bases sitting between them. Per the germline V gene, CDR1 is SEHNR and CDR2 is FQNEAQ (reference sequence). This CDR3 has 13 residues. The CDR3 DNA reads as TGTGCCAGCAGCTTAGGTCAGAACACTGAAGCTTTCTTT. This encodes CASSLGQNTEAFF.

The chain links TRBV4-2 to TRBJ2-3, with D possibly matching TRBD1 (6 bases). The CDR3 totals 14 residues. The germline V gene encodes CDR1 LGHNA and CDR2 YNFKEQ. Deletions cut 4 bases from V and 4 bases from J, with 12 bases between. Written as DNA, the CDR3 is TGTGCCAGCAGCCTTCAGGGGCAAGCAGATACGCAGTATTTT. This translates into CASSLQGQADTQYF.

CDR3 protein: CATSSDFVRETQYF. CDR3 in DNA: TGTGCCACCAGCAGTGATTTTGTCCGGGAGACCCAGTACTTC. The chain has TRBV15 and TRBJ2-5, with D unclear. Between the trimmed V and J ends, which lost 3 bases and 5 bases, there was a span of 13 bases. The CDR3 totals 14 residues. Per germline, CDR1 LNHNV and CDR2 YYDKDF (reference sequence).

V is TRBV2 and J is TRBJ2-7; 7 bases line up with TRBD1. The germline CDR1 and CDR2 sequences are SNHLY and FYNNEI. V shed 7 bases, J shed 4 bases, and the junction held 4 bases outside the gene matches. The CDR3 is made up of 12 amino acids. CDR3 sequence (DNA): TGTGCCAGCACTAGCAGGGGGTACGAGCAGTACTTC. Protein product: CASTSRGYEQYF.

Only a few counts were recorded for this clone. CDR3 region: CASSPYLAGGPAMSDTQYF. The CDR3 nucleotides are TGCGCCAGCAGCCCTTACCTAGCGGGGGGGCCGGCGATGTCAGATACGCAGTATTTT. The chain couples TRBV4-1 to TRBJ2-3; 12 bases map to TRBD2. Germline lookup yields CDR1 MGHRA and CDR2 YSYEKL. The CDR3 runs 19 residues. V shed 4 bases and J 4 bases; nucleotides not matched to a gene: 15.

The J gene is TRBJ1-2, the V gene TRBV11-2; D is perhaps TRBD1 (5 bases). V lost 3 bases and J lost 6, with 11 bases in between. Germline V lookup: CDR1 SGHAT, CDR2 FQNNGV. The CDR3 sequence is 13 residues long. DNA for the CDR3: TGTGCCAGCAGCTTGAGTTCCAGGGATGGCTACACCTTC. Translating gives CASSLSSRDGYTF.

The chain is built from TRBV5-1 and TRBJ2-7, with TRBD1 matching 12 bases. CDR1 and CDR2 from the germline V gene are SGHRS and YFSETQ. Trimming took 4 bases from V and 4 from J; bases not matched to a gene: 9. The CDR3 spans 16 residues. Here the CDR3 DNA reads TGCGCCAGCAGCAAAAATCCGGGACAGGGGGCGTACGAGCAGTACTTC. Its protein is CASSKNPGQGAYEQYF.

The chain joins TRBV6-5 to TRBJ2-5; TRBD2 is a possible D gene (5 bases). This CDR3 region has 13 residues. Trimming removed 4 bases at V and 4 bases at J, with 10 bases between. Per the germline V gene, CDR1 is MNHEY and CDR2 is SVGAGI. The CDR3 loop reads CASSWTARETQYF. CDR3 DNA: TGTGCCAGCAGTTGGACTGCGAGAGAGACCCAGTACTTC.

The table lists this clone with a few counts. This chain uses TRBV5-1 with TRBJ1-1; D unclear. The CDR3 totals 13 residues. Trimming took off 1 base at V and 1 base at J, with 5 bases between the two ends. Germline V gives CDR1 SGHRS, CDR2 YFSETQ. CDR3 amino acids: CASSLTENTEAFF. The CDR3 DNA follows: TGCGCCAGCAGCTTGACAGAGAACACTGAAGCTTTCTTT.

The chain is built from TRBV6-5 and TRBJ1-5, with a possible D match to TRBD1 (5 bases). The CDR3 length is 16 residues. Per the germline V gene, CDR1 is MNHEY and CDR2 is SVGAGI. Trimming pared 0 bases from V and 2 bases from J, leaving 11 bases between. The CDR3 reads CASSYSTARGNQPQHF. The DNA for the CDR3 is TGTGCCAGCAGTTACTCGACCGCCAGGGGCAATCAGCCCCAGCATTTT.